This T cell receptor beta chain is from a study of blood T cell repertoires in COVID-19. Looking at the study overall: The samples span acute and convalescent COVID-19 from the United States, Italy and Spain. Sources were T cells, B-cell-depleted T cells, or PBMCs; the material itself was cDNA or gDNA.

Original processing methods: Quantification of nucleated cells was approximated via reference gene primer amplification. Some clones are missing from TCRdb's copy, which holds only in-frame ones; the method was immunoSEQ multiplex PCR. The DNA gave D and trimming, while V, J and clone size come from that table. The table has hundreds of thousands of clones, roughly nine tenths seen once; the top ten hold less than 0.75%. Germline CDR1 SGHRS, CDR2 YFSETQ. V was clipped by 0 bases and J by 0 bases, with 15 bases between them. The CDR3 has 17 amino acids. V is TRBV5-1 and J is TRBJ1-2; the D gene is possibly TRBD1 (6 bases). Source material: peripheral blood. This sequence was found in a man aged 35 to 55 with acute or convalescent COVID-19. The chain's CDR3 is CASSLAQAGATNYGYTF. The CDR3 DNA sequence: TGCGCCAGCAGCTTGGCCCAAGCGGGGGCGACTAACTATGGCTACACCTTC. Together with reference TRBV5-1 and TRBJ1-2, the CDR3 gives the full variable domain: KAGVTQTPRYLIKTRGQQVTLSCSPISGHRSVSWYQQTPGQGLQFLFEYFSETQRNKGNFPGRFSGRQFSNSRSEMNVSTLELGDSALYLCASSLAQAGATNYGYTFGSGTRLTVV.